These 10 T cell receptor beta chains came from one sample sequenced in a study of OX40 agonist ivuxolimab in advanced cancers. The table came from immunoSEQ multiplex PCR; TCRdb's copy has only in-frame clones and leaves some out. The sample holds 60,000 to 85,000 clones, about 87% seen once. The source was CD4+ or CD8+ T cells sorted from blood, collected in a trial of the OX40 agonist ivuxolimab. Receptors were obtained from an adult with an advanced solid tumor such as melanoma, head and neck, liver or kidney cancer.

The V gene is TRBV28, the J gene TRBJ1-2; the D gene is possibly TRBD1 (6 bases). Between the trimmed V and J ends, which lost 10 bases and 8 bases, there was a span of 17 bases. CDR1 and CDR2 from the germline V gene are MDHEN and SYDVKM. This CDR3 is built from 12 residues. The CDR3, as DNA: TGTGCCACCTATCACAGGGTAGGGGGCTACACCTTC. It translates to CATYHRVGGYTF.

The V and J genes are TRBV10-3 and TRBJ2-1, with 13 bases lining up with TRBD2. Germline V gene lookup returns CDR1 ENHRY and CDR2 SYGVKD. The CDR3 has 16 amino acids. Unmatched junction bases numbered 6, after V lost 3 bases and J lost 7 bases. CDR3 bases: TGTGCCATCAGTGAAGCCGGGACTAGCGGGACGAATGAGCAGTTCTTC. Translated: CAISEAGTSGTNEQFF.

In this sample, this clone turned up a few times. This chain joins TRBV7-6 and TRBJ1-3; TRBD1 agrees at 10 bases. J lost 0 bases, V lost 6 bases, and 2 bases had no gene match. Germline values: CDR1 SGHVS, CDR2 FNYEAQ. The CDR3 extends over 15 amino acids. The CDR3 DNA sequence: TGTGCCAGCAGGGGACAGGGGATCTCTGGAAACACCATATATTTT. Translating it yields CASRGQGISGNTIYF.

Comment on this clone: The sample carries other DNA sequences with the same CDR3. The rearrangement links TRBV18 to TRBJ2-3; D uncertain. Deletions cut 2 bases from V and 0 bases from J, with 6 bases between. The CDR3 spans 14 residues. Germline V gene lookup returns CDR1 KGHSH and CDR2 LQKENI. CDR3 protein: CASSPTVSTDTQYF. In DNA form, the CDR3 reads TGTGCCAGCTCACCAACAGTCAGCACAGATACGCAGTATTTT.

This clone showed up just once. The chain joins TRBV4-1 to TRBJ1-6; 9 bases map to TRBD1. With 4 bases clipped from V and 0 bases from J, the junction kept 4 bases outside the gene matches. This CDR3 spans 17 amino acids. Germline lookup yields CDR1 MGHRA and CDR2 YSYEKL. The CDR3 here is CASSPGQGSSYNSPLHF. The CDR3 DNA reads TGCGCCAGCAGCCCGGGACAGGGTAGCTCCTATAATTCACCCCTCCACTTT.

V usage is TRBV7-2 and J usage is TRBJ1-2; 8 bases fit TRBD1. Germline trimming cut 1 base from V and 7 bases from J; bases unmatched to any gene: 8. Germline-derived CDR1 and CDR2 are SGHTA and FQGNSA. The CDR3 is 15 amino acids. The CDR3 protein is CASSLDMTGAGGYTF. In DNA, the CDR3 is TGTGCCAGCAGCTTAGATATGACAGGGGCGGGTGGCTACACCTTC.

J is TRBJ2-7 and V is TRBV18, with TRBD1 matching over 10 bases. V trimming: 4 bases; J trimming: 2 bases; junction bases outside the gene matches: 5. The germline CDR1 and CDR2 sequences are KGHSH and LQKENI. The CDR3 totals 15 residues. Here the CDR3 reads CASSLPGQGTYEQYF. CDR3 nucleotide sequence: TGTGCCAGCTCACTCCCGGGACAGGGGACCTACGAGCAGTACTTC.

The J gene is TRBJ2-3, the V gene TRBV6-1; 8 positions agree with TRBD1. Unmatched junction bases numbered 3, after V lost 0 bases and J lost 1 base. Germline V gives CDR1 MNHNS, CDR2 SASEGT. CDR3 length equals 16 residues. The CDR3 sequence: CASSEAGGQGTDTQYF. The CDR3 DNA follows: TGTGCCAGCAGTGAAGCAGGGGGACAGGGCACAGATACGCAGTATTTT.

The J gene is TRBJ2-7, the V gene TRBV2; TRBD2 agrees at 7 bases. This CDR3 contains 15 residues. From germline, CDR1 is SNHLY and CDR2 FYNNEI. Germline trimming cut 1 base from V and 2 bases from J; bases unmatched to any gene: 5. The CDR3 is CASSEGRGSTYEQYF. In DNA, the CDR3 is TGTGCCAGCAGTGAAGGGCGGGGGAGCACCTACGAGCAGTACTTC. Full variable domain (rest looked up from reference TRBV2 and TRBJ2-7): EPEVTQTPSHQVTQMGQEVILRCVPISNHLYFYWYRQILGQKVEFLVSFYNNEISEKSEIFDDQFSVERPDGSNFTLKIRSTKLEDSAMYFCASSEGRGSTYEQYFGPGTRLTVT.

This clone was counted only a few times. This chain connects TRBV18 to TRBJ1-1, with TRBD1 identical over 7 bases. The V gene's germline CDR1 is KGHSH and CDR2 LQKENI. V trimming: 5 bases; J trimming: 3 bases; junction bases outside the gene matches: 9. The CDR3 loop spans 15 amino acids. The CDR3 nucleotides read TGTGCCAGCTCATCTCCCGACAGGGCCTACACTGAAGCTTTCTTT. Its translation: CASSSPDRAYTEAFF.